This TCR beta chain was sequenced in a study of cytomegalovirus exposure and HLA in healthy donors. The PCR made use of 60 Vbeta and 13 Jbeta primers. Assay used: immunoSEQ multiplex PCR; TCRdb lists only in-frame clones, some missing. The listing records 90,000 to 150,000 clones. Trimming left V 6 bases short and J 6 bases short, with 21 bases between. This CDR3 comprises 16 residues. The germline CDR1 and CDR2 sequences are LNHDA and SQIVND (reference sequence). Sequenced material: PBMCs. This chain links TRBV19 with TRBJ1-5; a possible D gene is TRBD1 (5 bases). The receptor comes from a man between 18 and 29 years old in good health and CMV-seronegative. The DNA for the CDR3 is TGTGCCAGTAGGCGGGGCGGGGAAGGGCAGGGTCAGCCCCAGCATTTT. This gives the protein CASRRGGEGQGQPQHF. Looking up the rest from reference TRBV19 and TRBJ1-5 gives the full variable domain: DGGITQSPKYLFRKEGQNVTLSCEQNLNHDAMYWYRQDPGQGLRLIYYSQIVNDFQKGDIAEGYSVSREKKESFPLTVTSAQKNPTAFYLCASRRGGEGQGQPQHFGDGTRLSIL.